This TCR beta chain was captured by sequencing in a study of blood T cells in healthy people across ages. At least 7 million PBMCs were isolated per sample. A J-beta primer mix and a sample-barcoded 5' primer were used in a second PCR of roughly 6 to 11 cycles. TCRdb re-derived calls from the 5' RACE reads in MiXCR, one entry per CDR3 protein. The table shows 1,300,000 or so distinct CDR3 sequences, with roughly 60% occurring only once. The CDR3 covers 17 residues. V gave up 4 bases and J gave up 2 bases, with 21 bases separating them. Germline-derived CDR1 and CDR2 are LGHDT and YNNKEL (reference sequence). About this clonotype itself: Its matching antigen is unknown.

Findings and caveats of the study: Correlation between TCR beta diversity and naive T cell percentage was strong.

This receptor was identified in a man between 18 and 35 years old in good health. Sequences were obtained from blood. V gene TRBV3-1 combines with J gene TRBJ2-7; possibly TRBD1 or TRBD2 for D (5 bases each). The CDR3 spells CASSRVRDGTKPYEQYF. The CDR3 nucleotides are TGTGCCAGCAGCCGGGTGAGAGACGGGACGAAACCCTACGAGCAGTACTTC.